These 20 T cell receptor beta chains originate from one sample sequenced in a study of beta chain features in type 1 diabetes. The study reverse transcribed the entire isolated RNA, so it sequenced expressed TCRB transcripts. Sequencing was performed with immunoSEQ multiplex PCR; in TCRdb, only in-frame clones are kept and a portion is missing. Seen here are 970,000 or so clones, 17% observed once, and the top ten hold about 0.02%. What was sequenced was naive CD4+ T cells from blood. All receptors derive from a young woman in good health.

V usage is TRBV7-2 and J usage is TRBJ2-7; D may be TRBD1 (5 bases). V lost 4 bases to trimming and J lost 7 bases, with 14 bases between them. Germline V gene lookup returns CDR1 SGHTA and CDR2 FQGNSA. This CDR3 is 13 amino acids long. The CDR3 region is CASSSNQGWEQYF. CDR3 DNA sequence: TGTGCCAGCAGCTCTAATCAGGGCTGGGAGCAGTACTTC.

This chain uses TRBV7-9 with TRBJ2-7; the D call may be TRBD1 or TRBD2 (6 bases each). The CDR3 length is 15 residues. The germline CDR1 and CDR2 sequences are SEHNR and FQNEAQ (reference sequence). Trimming took off 0 bases at V and 4 bases at J, with 13 bases between the two ends. Here the CDR3 reads CASSLARTGRYEQYF. CDR3 DNA: TGTGCCAGCAGCTTAGCGCGCACAGGGAGGTACGAGCAGTACTTC. Full variable domain (missing parts from reference TRBV7-9 and TRBJ2-7): DTGVSQNPRHKITKRGQNVTFRCDPISEHNRLYWYRQTLGQGPEFLTYFQNEAQLEKSRLLSDRFSAERPKGSFSTLEIQRTEQGDSAMYLCASSLARTGRYEQYFGPGTRLTVT.

This clone was observed a handful of times. V is TRBV7-2 and J is TRBJ2-2; D gene uncertain. Germline V gives CDR1 SGHTA, CDR2 FQGNSA. This CDR3 has 18 amino acids. The ends were cut back, 5 bases at V and 1 base at J, with 20 bases in the middle. The CDR3 loop reads CASSPRTAAAMNTGELFF. The CDR3 DNA is TGTGCCAGCAGCCCGCGGACGGCCGCCGCTATGAACACCGGGGAGCTGTTTTTT. The whole variable domain, remainder taken from reference TRBV7-2 and TRBJ2-2, is GAGVSQSPSNKVTEKGKDVELRCDPISGHTALYWYRQSLGQGLEFLIYFQGNSAPDKSGLPSDRFSAERTGGSVSTLTIQRTQQEDSAVYLCASSPRTAAAMNTGELFFGEGSRLTVL.

In this sample, this clone turned up a few times. The J gene is TRBJ2-1, the V gene TRBV14; 10 bases match TRBD2. The CDR3 is 16 residues long. In germline, CDR1 is SGHDN, CDR2 FVKESK. V lost 3 bases to trimming and J lost 7 bases; unmatched junction nucleotides: 9. The CDR3 DNA sequence: TGTGCCAGCAGCCAGGTCCTAGCGGGAGTGGGGAATGAGCAGTTCTTC. As protein: CASSQVLAGVGNEQFF.

The gene calls are TRBV28 and TRBJ2-3; 10 bases match TRBD2. Germline assignment: CDR1 MDHEN and CDR2 SYDVKM. The CDR3 contains 12 residues. J lost 15 bases, V lost 8 bases, and 11 bases had no gene match. CDR3 in DNA: TGTGCCAGCCAAACACGGACTAGCGGCTTATATTTT. It is translated as CASQTRTSGLYF.

This chain uses TRBV6-4 with TRBJ2-1, with TRBD2 matching 10 bases. Per the germline V gene, CDR1 is MRHNA and CDR2 is SNTAGT. J was trimmed by 5 bases and V by 6 bases; bases with no gene match: 7. The CDR3 is 15 residues long. This CDR3 reads CASRVLAGVDNEQFF. CDR3 coding DNA: TGTGCCAGCAGAGTGCTAGCGGGAGTAGACAATGAGCAGTTCTTC.

The gene calls are TRBV7-2 and TRBJ2-7; 10 bases match TRBD2. The CDR3 has 16 residues. Trimming took 5 bases from V and 7 from J; bases not matched to a gene: 14. Germline V CDR1 and CDR2: SGHTA, FQGNSA. The CDR3 DNA sequence: TGTGCCAGCAGCCTGTCTCGTCTAGCGGGAGTTGATGAGCAGTACTTC. Amino acids: CASSLSRLAGVDEQYF.

There are a few counts of this clone. The chain joins TRBV14 to TRBJ2-3; TRBD2 might be the D (5 bases). The CDR3 spans 15 residues. V lost 4 bases and J 2 bases, leaving 13 bases between the germline ends. CDR1 and CDR2 (germline): SGHDN, FVKESK. The CDR3 region is CASSRYGLNTDTQYF. CDR3 in DNA: TGTGCCAGCAGCCGATACGGACTGAACACAGATACGCAGTATTTT.

Only a few counts were recorded for this clone. This chain links TRBV11-3 with TRBJ2-1; D uncertain. Between the trimmed V and J ends, which lost 4 bases and 5 bases, there was a span of 9 bases. The germline gives CDR1 SGHNT, CDR2 YENEEA. The CDR3 contains 13 residues. CDR3 region: CASSSNTDNEQFF. In nucleotides, the CDR3 is TGTGCCAGCAGCTCGAACACAGACAATGAGCAGTTCTTC.

This clone was counted only a few times. J is TRBJ1-5 and V is TRBV28; D remains ambiguous. There are 13 residues in the CDR3. From germline, CDR1 is MDHEN and CDR2 SYDVKM. V was pared by 3 bases and J by 5 bases, with 8 bases between. The CDR3 loop is CASSFDTYQPQHF. As DNA, the CDR3 is TGTGCCAGCAGTTTTGACACCTATCAGCCCCAGCATTTT. Using reference TRBV28 and TRBJ1-5 for the parts outside the CDR3, the full variable domain is DVKVTQSSRYLVKRTGEKVFLECVQDMDHENMFWYRQDPGLGLRLIYFSYDVKMKEKGDIPEGYSVSREKKERFSLILESASTNQTSMYLCASSFDTYQPQHFGDGTRLSIL.

The chain uses TRBV4-1 and TRBJ2-1, with 11 positions matching TRBD2. J lost 9 bases, V lost 4 bases, and 11 bases had no gene match. The V gene's germline CDR1 is MGHRA and CDR2 YSYEKL. The CDR3 extends over 16 amino acids. CDR3 sequence: CASSRSLAGAVGEQFF. CDR3 coding DNA: TGCGCCAGCAGCCGATCACTAGCGGGAGCGGTCGGTGAGCAGTTCTTC.

Notes on this clone: In the same sample, other DNA sequences code for this CDR3. The chain has TRBV5-1 and TRBJ2-1, with TRBD2 identical over 7 bases. V lost 7 bases, J lost 6 bases, and 7 bases stayed unmatched. CDR3 size: 13 residues. The germline V gene encodes CDR1 SGHRS and CDR2 YFSETQ. Here the CDR3 reads CASSLGGSNEQFF. The CDR3 DNA sequence: TGCGCCAGCTCCCTTGGCGGGAGCAATGAGCAGTTCTTC.

The genes are TRBV15 and TRBJ2-7; weak D call: TRBD2 (6 bases). CDR1 LNHNV and CDR2 YYDKDF come from the germline V gene (reference sequence). V dropped 0 bases and J dropped 0 bases, with 15 bases sitting between them. This CDR3 has 17 residues. The CDR3 region has the DNA TGTGCCACCAGCAGAGATCCCGGCGGGAAGAGCTCCTACGAGCAGTACTTC. Translated, it gives CATSRDPGGKSSYEQYF.

The chain combines TRBV13 with TRBJ2-1; maybe TRBD1 (5 bases). Trimming removed 0 bases from V and 5 bases from J, with 17 bases in between. CDR1 PRHDT and CDR2 FYEKMQ come from the germline V gene (reference sequence). This CDR3 is built from 17 residues. The CDR3 sequence is CASSLGIGYDSNNEQFF. CDR3 in DNA: TGTGCCAGCAGCTTAGGTATTGGATACGACAGCAACAATGAGCAGTTCTTC.

CDR3: CASSLLAAVQETQYF. The CDR3 DNA follows: TGTGCCAGTAGTCTCCTTGCGGCAGTCCAAGAGACCCAGTACTTC. V is TRBV19 and J is TRBJ2-5; D ambiguous. Germline CDR1 is LNHDA and CDR2 is SQIVND (reference sequence). The CDR3 length is 15 residues. V dropped 5 bases and J dropped 1 base, with 14 bases sitting between them.

The V call is TRBV5-4, the J call TRBJ2-5; the match to TRBD2 covers 7 bases. After removal of 9 bases from V and 7 bases from J, the junction contained 9 bases not matched to a gene. The CDR3 has 12 residues. The germline V gene has CDR1 SGHNT and CDR2 YYREEE (reference sequence). The CDR3 bases are TGTGCCACCTCAAATTCTAGCGGGACCCAGTACTTC. Amino acids: CATSNSSGTQYF.

This chain links TRBV7-2 with TRBJ2-7; a possible D gene is TRBD2 (5 bases). Trimming took 3 bases from V and 3 from J, leaving 9 bases between them. Germline V CDR1 and CDR2: SGHTA, FQGNSA. The length of the CDR3 is 13 residues. The CDR3 sequence is CASSFGSHYEQYF. CDR3 DNA sequence: TGTGCCAGCAGCTTTGGGAGTCACTACGAGCAGTACTTC.

This clone has only a few counts. The V and J genes are TRBV5-8 and TRBJ2-7; D unresolved. The CDR3 totals 14 residues. The V gene's germline CDR1 is SGHTS and CDR2 YDEGEE. Trimming shortened V by 4 bases and J by 1 base, and 12 bases separated the two germline ends. Written as DNA, the CDR3 is TGTGCCAGCAGCCGAATTGGGGAATCCTACGAGCAGTACTTC. It codes for CASSRIGESYEQYF.

This clone was observed a handful of times. At the DNA level, this CDR3 is encoded by other sequences in the same sample as well. The chain recombines TRBV5-6 with TRBJ2-2; no clear D gene. CDR1 is SGHDT, CDR2 YYEEEE, per germline. The ends were cut back, 0 bases at V and 8 bases at J, with 8 bases in the middle. The CDR3 spans 13 residues. The DNA of the CDR3 is TGTGCCAGCAGCTTGGCAGGACCTGGGGAGCTGTTTTTT. It is translated as CASSLAGPGELFF.

This clone was counted only a few times. The V gene is TRBV28, the J gene TRBJ1-3, with 9 bases lining up with TRBD1. CDR1 MDHEN and CDR2 SYDVKM come from the germline V gene. The CDR3 spans 17 residues. The junction had 11 bases not matched to a gene; V was cut back by 6 bases and J by 2 bases. The CDR3, as DNA: TGTGCCAGCAGCCATCCCGGGACAGGGTTCGCTGGAAACACCATATATTTT. It specifies CASSHPGTGFAGNTIYF. The full variable domain, completed using reference TRBV28 and TRBJ1-3, is DVKVTQSSRYLVKRTGEKVFLECVQDMDHENMFWYRQDPGLGLRLIYFSYDVKMKEKGDIPEGYSVSREKKERFSLILESASTNQTSMYLCASSHPGTGFAGNTIYFGEGSWLTVV.